The next 14 T cell receptor beta chains were all read from a single sample in a study of blood T cell repertoires in COVID-19. The assay was immunoSEQ multiplex PCR, and TCRdb's table has in-frame clones only and misses some. Counted here are some 150,000 clones, 89% occurring once; the ten biggest clones make up about 1.5%. Sequences were obtained from peripheral blood. These TCRs come from a human donor in a cohort sampled during active COVID-19.

This rearrangement joins TRBV3-1 (or the pseudogene TRBV3-2) to TRBJ2-7; D is undetermined. The V end was cut by 2 bases, the J end by 2 bases, with 13 bases between. The germline V gene encodes CDR1 LGHDT and CDR2 YNNKEL (reference sequence). CDR3 length: 15 residues. The chain's CDR3 is CASSQTAGGTYEQYF. The CDR3 DNA is TGTGCCAGCAGCCAAACGGCAGGTGGAACCTACGAGCAGTACTTC.

This chain connects TRBV6-5 to TRBJ2-3; TRBD1 aligns across 10 bases. CDR3 length equals 15 residues. With 3 bases clipped from V and 5 bases from J, the junction kept 5 bases outside the gene matches. CDR1 MNHEY and CDR2 SVGAGI come from the germline V gene. CDR3 protein: CASSYTDRGQDTQYF. The DNA for the CDR3 is TGTGCCAGCAGTTATACCGACAGGGGGCAAGATACGCAGTATTTT.

The chain is built from TRBV30 and TRBJ1-3; possibly TRBD1 for D (5 bases). Between the trimmed V and J ends, which lost 0 bases and 6 bases, there was a span of 9 bases. The CDR3 totals 13 residues. Germline CDR1 reads GTSNPN; CDR2 reads SVGIG (reference sequence). This chain's CDR3 is CAWSVGRVNTIYF. In DNA form, the CDR3 reads TGTGCCTGGAGTGTGGGCAGGGTAAACACCATATATTTT.

The rearrangement links TRBV6-5 to TRBJ2-7, with D possibly being TRBD1 (6 bases). The CDR3 is 13 amino acids. The germline V gene has CDR1 MNHEY and CDR2 SVGAGI. The V and J ends lost 4 bases and 3 bases respectively, with 10 bases between them. The CDR3 here is CASSSTDSYEQYF. In DNA form, the CDR3 reads TGTGCCAGCAGTTCCACGGACAGCTACGAGCAGTACTTC.

The CDR3 region is CASSSLQTGPNYGYTF. The CDR3 DNA is TGTGCCAGCAGTTCCCTTCAAACAGGGCCCAACTATGGCTACACCTTC. This chain connects TRBV6-5 to TRBJ1-2, with D perhaps TRBD1 (6 bases). V was cut by 4 bases and J by 2 bases, with 17 bases left in between. Germline V gene data show CDR1 as MNHEY and CDR2 as SVGAGI. The CDR3 runs to 16 residues.

The V and J genes are TRBV6-2 or TRBV6-3 and TRBJ1-1; 10 bases align to TRBD1. Trimming removed 6 bases from V and 3 bases from J; junction bases left unmatched: 10. The CDR3 totals 16 residues. Germline V gene sequence: CDR1 MNHEY, CDR2 SVGEGT. The chain's CDR3 is CASSPLRGTGDTEAFF. The CDR3 DNA is TGTGCCAGCAGCCCACTACGGGGGACAGGGGACACTGAAGCTTTCTTT.

This sequence joins TRBV5-1 and TRBJ2-1, with 10 bases lining up with TRBD2. V lost 0 bases to trimming and J lost 4 bases; unmatched junction nucleotides: 1. The CDR3 totals 15 residues. The germline V gene encodes CDR1 SGHRS and CDR2 YFSETQ. The CDR3: CASSLELAGYNEQFF. The CDR3 DNA reads as TGCGCCAGCAGCTTGGAACTAGCGGGGTACAATGAGCAGTTCTTC.

J is TRBJ1-1 and V is TRBV6-6; D is undetermined. V was pared by 5 bases and J by 1 base, with 11 bases between. The CDR3 extends over 14 amino acids. Germline V gives CDR1 MNHNY, CDR2 SVGAGI (reference sequence). This CDR3 reads CASSSDRWNTEAFF. The CDR3 nucleotides read TGTGCCAGCAGTAGCGACCGGTGGAACACTGAAGCTTTCTTT.

The DNA of the CDR3 is TGCAGCGTTGGATTAGGTAGCGCCCTCGGGGATACGCAGTATTTT. It codes for CSVGLGSALGDTQYF. The V call is TRBV29-1, the J call TRBJ2-3; D might be TRBD2 (5 bases). Trimming removed 4 bases from V and 6 bases from J, with 20 bases in between. The CDR3 is made up of 15 amino acids. Per the germline V gene, CDR1 is SQVTM and CDR2 is ANQGSEA.

The rearrangement uses TRBV4-3 and TRBJ2-3; 12 bases map to TRBD2. V lost 0 bases and J lost 8; bases outside the gene matches: 9. The CDR3 contains 17 residues. CDR1 and CDR2 (germline): LGHNA, YSLEER. The CDR3 DNA sequence: TGCGCCAGCAGCCAAGATATACTAGCGGGGGGCACGGTTACGCAGTATTTT. This encodes CASSQDILAGGTVTQYF.

V is TRBV27 and J is TRBJ1-2; TRBD1 might be the D (5 bases). Trimming removed 7 bases at V and 3 bases at J, with 18 bases between. CDR1 is MNHEY, CDR2 SMNVEV, per germline (reference sequence). The CDR3 runs 15 residues. Here the CDR3 reads CASTPNRQLHYGYTF. In DNA, the CDR3 is TGTGCCAGCACCCCAAACAGACAGCTTCACTATGGCTACACCTTC.

V gene TRBV4-3 combines with J gene TRBJ2-1, with TRBD2 matching 9 bases. V lost 0 bases, J lost 4 bases, and 4 bases stayed unmatched. The CDR3 length is 16 residues. Germline values: CDR1 LGHNA, CDR2 YSLEER. In DNA, the CDR3 is TGCGCCAGCAGCCAAGATGGCGGGGGGGAATACAATGAGCAGTTCTTC. It encodes CASSQDGGGEYNEQFF.

This rearrangement joins TRBV5-5 to TRBJ1-4; D unclear. Trimming stripped 3 bases from V and 10 bases from J, with 10 bases between. CDR3 length: 12 residues. The germline CDR1 and CDR2 sequences are SGHKS and YYEKEE (reference sequence). The CDR3 sequence: CASSSGWGKLFF. CDR3 sequence (DNA): TGTGCCAGCAGCTCGGGGTGGGGAAAACTGTTTTTT.

V usage is TRBV15 and J usage is TRBJ2-3; 9 bases map to TRBD2. The CDR3 covers 16 residues. Trimming took 2 bases from V and 0 from J; bases not matched to a gene: 3. The germline V gene has CDR1 LNHNV and CDR2 YYDKDF (reference sequence). The CDR3 coding sequence is TGTGCCACCAGCAGAAGAACTAGCGGGAGCACAGATACGCAGTATTTT. This encodes CATSRRTSGSTDTQYF. Based on the CDR3 plus reference TRBV15 and TRBJ2-3, the full variable domain is DAMVIQNPRYQVTQFGKPVTLSCSQTLNHNVMYWYQQKSSQAPKLLFHYYDKDFNNEADTPDNFQSRRPNTSFCFLDIRSPGLGDTAMYLCATSRRTSGSTDTQYFGPGTRLTVL.